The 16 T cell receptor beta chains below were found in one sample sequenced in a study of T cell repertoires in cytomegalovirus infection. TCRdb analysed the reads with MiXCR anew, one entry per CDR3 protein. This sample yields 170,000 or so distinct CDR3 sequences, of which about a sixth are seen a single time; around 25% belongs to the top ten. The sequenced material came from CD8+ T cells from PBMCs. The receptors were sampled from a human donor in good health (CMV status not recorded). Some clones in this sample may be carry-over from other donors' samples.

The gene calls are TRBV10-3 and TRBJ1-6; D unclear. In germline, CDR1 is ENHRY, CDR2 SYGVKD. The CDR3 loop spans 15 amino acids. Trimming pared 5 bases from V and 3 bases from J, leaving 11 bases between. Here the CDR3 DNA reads TGTGCCATCAGTTCGACCGAGGACTATAATTCACCCCTCCACTTT. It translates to CAISSTEDYNSPLHF.

The CDR3 nucleotides read TGCGCCAGCAGCCAAGAGCGGACAGGGAACGAAAAACTGTTTTTT. Amino acids: CASSQERTGNEKLFF. The V gene is TRBV4-3, the J gene TRBJ1-4; 8 bases are shared with TRBD1. The germline V gene encodes CDR1 LGHNA and CDR2 YSLEER. CDR3 size: 15 residues. The ends lost 0 bases at V and 8 bases at J; junction bases unmatched: 5.

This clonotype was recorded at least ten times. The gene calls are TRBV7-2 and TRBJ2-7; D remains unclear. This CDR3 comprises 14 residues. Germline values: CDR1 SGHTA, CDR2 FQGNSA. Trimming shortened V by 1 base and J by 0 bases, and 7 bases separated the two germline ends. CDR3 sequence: CASSLVPVSYEQYF. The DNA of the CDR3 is TGTGCCAGCAGCTTAGTGCCAGTCTCCTACGAGCAGTACTTC. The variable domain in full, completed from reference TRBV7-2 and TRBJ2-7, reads GAGVSQSPSNKVTEKGKDVELRCDPISGHTALYWYRQSLGQGLEFLIYFQGNSAPDKSGLPSDRFSAERTGGSVSTLTIQRTQQEDSAVYLCASSLVPVSYEQYFGPGTRLTVT.

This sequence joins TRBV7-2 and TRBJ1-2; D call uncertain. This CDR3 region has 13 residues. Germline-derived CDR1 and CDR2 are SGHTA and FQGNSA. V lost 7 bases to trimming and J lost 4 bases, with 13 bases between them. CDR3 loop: CASNPSRTYGYTF. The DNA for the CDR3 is TGTGCCAGCAACCCGAGCCGGACCTATGGCTACACCTTC.

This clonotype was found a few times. The CDR3 loop is CASSLFLRGEQFF. The CDR3 coding sequence is TGTGCCAGCAGTTTGTTTCTGAGGGGTGAGCAGTTCTTC. V gene TRBV12-3 or TRBV12-4 combines with J gene TRBJ2-1; D tentatively fits TRBD1 or TRBD2 (5 bases each). The V gene lost 3 bases and the J gene lost 9 bases, with 12 bases spanning the gap. The CDR3 loop spans 13 amino acids.

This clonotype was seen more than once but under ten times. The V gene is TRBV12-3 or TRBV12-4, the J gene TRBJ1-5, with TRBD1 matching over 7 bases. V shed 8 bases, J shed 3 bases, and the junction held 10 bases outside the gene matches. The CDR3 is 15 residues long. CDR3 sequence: CASGLQGTANQPQHF. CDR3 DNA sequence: TGTGCCAGCGGACTGCAAGGGACAGCCAATCAGCCCCAGCATTTT.

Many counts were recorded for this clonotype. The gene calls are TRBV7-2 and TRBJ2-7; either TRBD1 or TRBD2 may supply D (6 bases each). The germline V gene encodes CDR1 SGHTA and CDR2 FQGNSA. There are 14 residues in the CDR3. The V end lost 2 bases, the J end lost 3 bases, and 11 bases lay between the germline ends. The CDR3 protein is CASSLRGDHYEQYF. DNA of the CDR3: TGTGCCAGCAGCTTAAGGGGGGACCACTACGAGCAGTACTTC.

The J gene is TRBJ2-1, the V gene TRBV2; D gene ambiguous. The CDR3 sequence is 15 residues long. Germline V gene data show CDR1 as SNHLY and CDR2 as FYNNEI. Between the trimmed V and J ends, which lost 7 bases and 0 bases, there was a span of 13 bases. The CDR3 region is CASISAVLSYNEQFF. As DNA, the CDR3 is TGTGCCAGCATTTCGGCAGTTCTCTCCTACAATGAGCAGTTCTTC.

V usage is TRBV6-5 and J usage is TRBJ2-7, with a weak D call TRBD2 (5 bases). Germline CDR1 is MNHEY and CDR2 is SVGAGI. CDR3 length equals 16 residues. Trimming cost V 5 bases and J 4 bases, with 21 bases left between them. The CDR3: CASSKGGPFGKYEQYF. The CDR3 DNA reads TGTGCCAGCAGTAAAGGAGGCCCGTTTGGTAAATACGAGCAGTACTTC.

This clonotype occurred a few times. CDR3 in amino acids: CASSLGESGAPSYEQYF. DNA for the CDR3: TGTGCCAGCAGCTTGGGCGAGTCAGGGGCCCCTTCCTACGAGCAGTACTTC. The V call is TRBV7-9, the J call TRBJ2-7; D is perhaps TRBD1 (6 bases). Germline lookup yields CDR1 SEHNR and CDR2 FQNEAQ (reference sequence). The germline V and J ends were trimmed by 3 bases and 1 base, with 19 bases remaining between them. The CDR3 totals 17 residues.

The CDR3 DNA follows: TGTGCCAGCAGCTTTGACCCTCGGGACAGTACAGCCCTCTGGGGCACAGATACGCAGTATTTT. This translates into CASSFDPRDSTALWGTDTQYF. The rearrangement uses TRBV7-3 and TRBJ2-3; 7 nucleotides line up with TRBD1. J gave up 1 base and V 3 bases, and 22 bases lay outside the gene matches. The CDR3 contains 21 residues. Germline CDR1 is SGHTA and CDR2 is FQGTGA.

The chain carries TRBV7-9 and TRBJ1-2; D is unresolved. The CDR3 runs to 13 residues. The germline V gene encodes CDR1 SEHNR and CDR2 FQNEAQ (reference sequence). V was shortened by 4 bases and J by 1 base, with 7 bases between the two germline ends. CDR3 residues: CASSSHLNYGYTF. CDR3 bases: TGTGCCAGCAGCTCGCACCTTAACTATGGCTACACCTTC. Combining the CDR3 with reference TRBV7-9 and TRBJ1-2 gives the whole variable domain DTGVSQNPRHKITKRGQNVTFRCDPISEHNRLYWYRQTLGQGPEFLTYFQNEAQLEKSRLLSDRFSAERPKGSFSTLEIQRTEQGDSAMYLCASSSHLNYGYTFGSGTRLTVV.

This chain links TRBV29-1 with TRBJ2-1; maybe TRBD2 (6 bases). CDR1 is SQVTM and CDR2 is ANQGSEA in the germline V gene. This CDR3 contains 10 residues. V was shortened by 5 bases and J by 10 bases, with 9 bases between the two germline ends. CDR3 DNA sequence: TGCAGCGTTCGCCGGGGGGAGCAGTTCTTC. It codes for CSVRRGEQFF.

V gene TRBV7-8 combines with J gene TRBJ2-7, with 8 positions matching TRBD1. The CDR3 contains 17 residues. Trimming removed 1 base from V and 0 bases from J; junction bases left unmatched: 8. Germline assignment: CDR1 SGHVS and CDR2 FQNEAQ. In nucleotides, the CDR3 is TGTGCCAGCAGCTTAGGGTCCCGGGACAGGTCCTCCTACGAGCAGTACTTC. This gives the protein CASSLGSRDRSSYEQYF.

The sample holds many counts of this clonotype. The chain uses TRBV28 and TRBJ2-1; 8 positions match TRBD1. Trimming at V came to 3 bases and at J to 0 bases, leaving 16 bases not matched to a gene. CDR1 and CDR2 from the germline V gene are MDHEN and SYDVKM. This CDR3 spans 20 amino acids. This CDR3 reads CASSFPGGRATESSYNEQFF. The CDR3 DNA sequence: TGTGCCAGCAGTTTCCCAGGGGGCAGGGCGACTGAAAGCTCCTACAATGAGCAGTTCTTC.

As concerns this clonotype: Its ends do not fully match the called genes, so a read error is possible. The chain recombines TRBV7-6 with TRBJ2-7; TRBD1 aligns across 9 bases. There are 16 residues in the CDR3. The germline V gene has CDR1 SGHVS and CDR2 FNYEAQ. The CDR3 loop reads CAISLATGGNTYEQYF. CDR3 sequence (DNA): TGTGCCATCAGCTTAGCGACAGGGGGAAACACCTACGAGCAGTACTTC.